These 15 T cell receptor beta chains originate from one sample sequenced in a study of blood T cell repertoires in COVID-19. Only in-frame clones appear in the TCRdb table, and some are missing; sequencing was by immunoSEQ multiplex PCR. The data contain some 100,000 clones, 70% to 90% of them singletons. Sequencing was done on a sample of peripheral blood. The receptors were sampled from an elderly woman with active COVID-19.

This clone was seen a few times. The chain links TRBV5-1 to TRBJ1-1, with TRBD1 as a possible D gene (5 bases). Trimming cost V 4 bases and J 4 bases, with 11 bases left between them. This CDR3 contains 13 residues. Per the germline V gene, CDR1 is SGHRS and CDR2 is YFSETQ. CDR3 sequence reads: CASSPMGGTEAFF. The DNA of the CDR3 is TGCGCCAGCAGCCCCATGGGGGGCACTGAAGCTTTCTTT.

The CDR3 is CASSLSDSFVYGYTF. Written as DNA, the CDR3 is TGTGCCAGCAGTTTGTCCGACAGCTTTGTCTACGGCTACACCTTC. This sequence joins TRBV28 and TRBJ1-2; tentative D call: TRBD1 (5 bases). Trimming stripped 3 bases from V and 8 bases from J, with 19 bases between. CDR3 length: 15 amino acids. The V gene's germline CDR1 is MDHEN and CDR2 SYDVKM.

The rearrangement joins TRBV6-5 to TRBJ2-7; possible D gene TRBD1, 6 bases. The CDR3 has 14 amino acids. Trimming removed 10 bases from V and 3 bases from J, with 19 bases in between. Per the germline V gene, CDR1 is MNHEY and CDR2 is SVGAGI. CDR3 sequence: CAIRKTGPNYEQYF. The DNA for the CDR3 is TGTGCCATACGAAAGACAGGACCGAACTACGAGCAGTACTTC.

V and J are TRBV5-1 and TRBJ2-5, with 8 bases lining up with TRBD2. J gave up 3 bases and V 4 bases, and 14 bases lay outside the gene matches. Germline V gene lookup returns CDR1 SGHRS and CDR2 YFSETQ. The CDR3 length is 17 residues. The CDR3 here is CASSSLAGGLGKETQYF. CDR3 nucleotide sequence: TGCGCCAGCAGCAGTCTGGCGGGAGGTTTGGGAAAAGAGACCCAGTACTTC.

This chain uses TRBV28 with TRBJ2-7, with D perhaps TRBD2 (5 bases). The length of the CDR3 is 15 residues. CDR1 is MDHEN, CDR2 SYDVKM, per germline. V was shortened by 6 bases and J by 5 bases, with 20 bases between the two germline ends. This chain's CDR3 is CASRSPRDGEHEQYF. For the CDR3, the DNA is TGTGCCAGCAGGTCACCACGGGATGGGGAGCACGAGCAGTACTTC.

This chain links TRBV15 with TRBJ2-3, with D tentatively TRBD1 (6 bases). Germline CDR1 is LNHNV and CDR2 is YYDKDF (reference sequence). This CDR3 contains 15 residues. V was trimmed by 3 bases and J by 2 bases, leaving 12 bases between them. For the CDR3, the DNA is TGTGCCACCAGCAGGAACCAGGGGATCACAGATACGCAGTATTTT. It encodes CATSRNQGITDTQYF.

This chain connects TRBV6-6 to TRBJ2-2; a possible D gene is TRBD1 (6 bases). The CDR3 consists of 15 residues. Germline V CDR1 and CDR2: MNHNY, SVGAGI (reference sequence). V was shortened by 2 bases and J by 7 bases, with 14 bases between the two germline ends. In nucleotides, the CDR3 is TGTGCCAGCAGTTACCTAACAGGGTTCGGCGGGGAGCTGTTTTTT. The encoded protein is CASSYLTGFGGELFF.

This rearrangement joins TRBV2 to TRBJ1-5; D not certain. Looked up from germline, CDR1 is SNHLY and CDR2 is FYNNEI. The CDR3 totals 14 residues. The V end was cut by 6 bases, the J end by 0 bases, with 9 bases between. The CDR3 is CASSQTSSNQPQHF. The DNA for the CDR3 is TGTGCCAGCAGCCAGACAAGTAGCAATCAGCCCCAGCATTTT.

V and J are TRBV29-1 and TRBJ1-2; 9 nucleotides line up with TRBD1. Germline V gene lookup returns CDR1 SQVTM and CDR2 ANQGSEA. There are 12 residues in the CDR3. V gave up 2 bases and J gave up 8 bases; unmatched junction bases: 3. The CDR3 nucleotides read TGCAGCGTTGAAAACAGGGGGCTCGGCTACACCTTC. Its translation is CSVENRGLGYTF.

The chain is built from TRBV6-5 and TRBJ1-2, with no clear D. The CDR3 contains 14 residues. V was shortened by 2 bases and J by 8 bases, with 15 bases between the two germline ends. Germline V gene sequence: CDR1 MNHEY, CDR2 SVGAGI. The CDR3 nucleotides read TGTGCCAGCAGTTACGGAGGCAGCCGCCCGGGCTACACCTTC. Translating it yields CASSYGGSRPGYTF.

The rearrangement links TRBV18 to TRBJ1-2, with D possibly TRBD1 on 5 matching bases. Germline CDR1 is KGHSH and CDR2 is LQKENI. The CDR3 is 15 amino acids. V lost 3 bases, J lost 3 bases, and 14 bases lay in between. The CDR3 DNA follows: TGTGCCAGCTCACCGTATACGGGGGGAGACTATGGCTACACCTTC. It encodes CASSPYTGGDYGYTF. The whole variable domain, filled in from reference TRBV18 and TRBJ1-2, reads NAGVMQNPRHLVRRRGQEARLRCSPMKGHSHVYWYRQLPEEGLKFMVYLQKENIIDESGMPKERFSAEFPKEGPSILRIQQVVRGDSAAYFCASSPYTGGDYGYTFGSGTRLTVV.

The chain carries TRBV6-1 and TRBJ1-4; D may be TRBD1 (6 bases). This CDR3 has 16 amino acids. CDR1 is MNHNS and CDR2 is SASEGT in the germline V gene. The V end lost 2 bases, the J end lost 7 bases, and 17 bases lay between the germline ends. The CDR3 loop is CASSELNRVAGEKLFF. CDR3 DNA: TGTGCCAGCAGTGAACTAAACAGGGTAGCGGGTGAAAAACTGTTTTTT.

The CDR3 DNA reads TGTGCCAGCAGCTCAAGGACTAGCGGGAATGAGCAGTTCTTC. Its translation is CASSSRTSGNEQFF. The gene calls are TRBV7-8 and TRBJ2-1; TRBD2 matches 11 bases. CDR3 length equals 14 residues. Germline V gene lookup returns CDR1 SGHVS and CDR2 FQNEAQ. V lost 4 bases and J lost 7; bases outside the gene matches: 3.

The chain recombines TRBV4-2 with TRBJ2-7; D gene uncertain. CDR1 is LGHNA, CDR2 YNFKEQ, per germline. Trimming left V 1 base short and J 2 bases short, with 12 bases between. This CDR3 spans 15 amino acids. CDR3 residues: CASSQGVRGPYEQYF. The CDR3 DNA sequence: TGTGCCAGCAGCCAAGGGGTTAGAGGCCCCTACGAGCAGTACTTC.

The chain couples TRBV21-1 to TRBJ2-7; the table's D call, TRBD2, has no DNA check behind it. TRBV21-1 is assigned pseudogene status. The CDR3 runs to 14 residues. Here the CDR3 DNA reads TGTGCCACCCCTCCTAAGCGGGAGGGATACGAGCAGTACTTC. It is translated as CATPPKREGYEQYF.